The 22 T cell receptor beta chains below come from one sample, sequenced in a study of radiation and T cells in renal cell carcinoma. Indicated time point: blood 2 weeks post-SBRT. Stated treatment: 15 Gy SBRT to primary tumor, nephrectomy 4 weeks later. Data came from immunoSEQ multiplex PCR; TCRdb stores just in-frame clones and leaves some out. Of around 70,000 clones listed, more than 75% are singletons. The material sequenced was blood, taken from a patient whose treatment included radiotherapy and nephrectomy. These receptors all stem from a man aged 60 to 75 with renal cell carcinoma.

The rearrangement joins TRBV10-1 to TRBJ1-3; D is perhaps TRBD1 (5 bases). This CDR3 is built from 15 residues. The germline V and J ends were trimmed by 0 bases and 1 base, with 7 bases remaining between them. Germline CDR1 is WNHNN and CDR2 is SYGVQD (reference sequence). CDR3: CASSESGGSGNTIYF. The CDR3 region has the DNA TGCGCCAGCAGTGAGTCTGGGGGATCTGGAAACACCATATATTTT.

V gene TRBV11-3 combines with J gene TRBJ2-1, with TRBD2 matching over 10 bases. With 3 bases clipped from V and 9 bases from J, the junction kept 2 bases outside the gene matches. The CDR3 is 13 amino acids. The germline CDR1 and CDR2 sequences are SGHNT and YENEEA. CDR3 amino acids: CASSLIAGGEQFF. The CDR3 DNA is TGTGCCAGCAGCTTGATAGCGGGAGGTGAGCAGTTCTTC.

The chain couples TRBV18 to TRBJ2-1, with 7 bases aligning to TRBD1. The length of the CDR3 is 16 residues. Losses at the gene ends were 3 bases for V and 6 bases for J; bases not matched to a gene: 11. The germline gives CDR1 KGHSH, CDR2 LQKENI. The CDR3 protein is CASSPMPGQRGNEQFF. CDR3 coding DNA: TGTGCCAGCTCACCTATGCCGGGACAGAGAGGCAATGAGCAGTTCTTC.

This chain uses TRBV27 with TRBJ1-3; 9 positions match TRBD1. The CDR3 length is 19 residues. The V gene end was trimmed by 4 bases and the J gene end by 0 bases; junction bases not matched to a gene: 13. Germline V gives CDR1 MNHEY, CDR2 SMNVEV (reference sequence). This CDR3 reads CASSWHRTGVLSSGNTIYF. The CDR3 DNA reads as TGTGCCAGCAGTTGGCACAGGACAGGGGTTCTCAGCTCTGGAAACACCATATATTTT.

This CDR3 reads CASSQVGTGGYTF. In DNA form, the CDR3 reads TGCGCCAGCAGCCAAGTTGGGACAGGGGGCTACACCTTC. The V and J genes are TRBV4-1 and TRBJ1-2; 9 bases line up with TRBD1. Trimming cost V 1 base and J 8 bases; bases outside gene matches: 2. The germline CDR1 and CDR2 sequences are MGHRA and YSYEKL. The CDR3 is 13 residues long.

The J gene is TRBJ2-7, the V gene TRBV28, with D possibly matching TRBD2 (5 bases). Trimming took off 5 bases at V and 3 bases at J, with 14 bases between the two ends. The CDR3 is 14 amino acids. Germline CDR1 MDHEN, CDR2 SYDVKM. This chain's CDR3 is CASSLRLPYYEQYF. CDR3 bases: TGTGCCAGCAGTCTTAGACTACCTTACTACGAGCAGTACTTC.

The chain uses TRBV27 and TRBJ1-2; no clear D. Germline V gene sequence: CDR1 MNHEY, CDR2 SMNVEV (reference sequence). Between the trimmed V and J ends, which lost 6 bases and 2 bases, there was a span of 13 bases. The CDR3 length is 14 residues. The DNA of the CDR3 is TGTGCCAGCAGCAGGACGGGCCCCAACTATGGCTACACCTTC. Amino acids: CASSRTGPNYGYTF.

The CDR3 region has the DNA TGTGCCAGCAGTTTAGGGACAGGGGTGGTAACCGGGGAGCTGTTTTTT. Its translation: CASSLGTGVVTGELFF. The rearrangement joins TRBV27 to TRBJ2-2; 10 positions agree with TRBD1. There are 16 residues in the CDR3. Germline V lookup: CDR1 MNHEY, CDR2 SMNVEV (reference sequence). V was clipped by 2 bases and J by 5 bases; unmatched bases: 5.

The chain joins TRBV14 to TRBJ1-4; 8 positions agree with TRBD1. The CDR3 spans 15 residues. Germline CDR1 and CDR2: SGHDN and FVKESK. Trimming took 1 base from V and 6 from J; bases not matched to a gene: 4. The CDR3 region is CASSQVWTGHEKLFF. DNA of the CDR3: TGTGCCAGCAGCCAAGTTTGGACAGGGCATGAAAAACTGTTTTTT.

A few counts support this clone. This chain connects TRBV18 to TRBJ2-7, with 14 bases lining up with TRBD2. V was pared by 6 bases and J by 5 bases, with 9 bases of the junction left unmatched. The germline CDR1 and CDR2 sequences are KGHSH and LQKENI. The length of the CDR3 is 16 residues. The CDR3 sequence is CASSRLAGGPGDEQYF. The DNA for the CDR3 is TGTGCCAGCTCGCGACTAGCGGGAGGGCCCGGGGACGAGCAGTACTTC.

This chain uses TRBV10-3 with TRBJ1-2; D remains ambiguous. Trimming left V 1 base short and J 13 bases short, with 16 bases between. This CDR3 is built from 13 residues. Germline CDR1 is ENHRY and CDR2 is SYGVKD. CDR3 DNA sequence: TGTGCCATCAGTGAGTTCAGATCCCCAGGATTCACCTTC. Amino acid sequence: CAISEFRSPGFTF.

This CDR3 reads CASSPQGGFGTDTQYF. CDR3 nucleotides: TGTGCCAGCAGCCCCCAAGGAGGCTTTGGCACAGATACGCAGTATTTT. The chain employs TRBV7-9 and TRBJ2-3, with a weak D call TRBD2 (5 bases). Trimming pared 5 bases from V and 1 base from J, leaving 16 bases between. Germline CDR1 is SEHNR and CDR2 is FQNEAQ (reference sequence). CDR3 length: 16 residues. The full variable domain, its missing parts supplied by reference TRBV7-9 and TRBJ2-3, is DTGVSQNPRHKITKRGQNVTFRCDPISEHNRLYWYRQTLGQGPEFLTYFQNEAQLEKSRLLSDRFSAERPKGSFSTLEIQRTEQGDSAMYLCASSPQGGFGTDTQYFGPGTRLTVL.

The chain links TRBV5-1 to TRBJ2-7; 8 bases agree with TRBD1. The CDR3 consists of 16 residues. Losses at the gene ends were 4 bases for V and 7 bases for J; bases not matched to a gene: 16. The V gene's germline CDR1 is SGHRS and CDR2 YFSETQ. CDR3 protein: CASSVVRGGQGGEQYF. The CDR3 region has the DNA TGCGCCAGCAGCGTTGTCCGGGGAGGACAGGGCGGGGAGCAGTACTTC.

This chain joins TRBV27 and TRBJ2-7, with unresolved D. V was pared by 2 bases and J by 0 bases, with 11 bases between. This CDR3 contains 15 residues. Germline V gene sequence: CDR1 MNHEY, CDR2 SMNVEV (reference sequence). The CDR3 reads CASSLLTGSSYEQYF. CDR3 bases: TGTGCCAGCAGTTTACTGACCGGATCCTCCTACGAGCAGTACTTC.

The chain combines TRBV11-3 with TRBJ2-3, with 8 bases aligning to TRBD2. This CDR3 has 15 residues. Germline assignment: CDR1 SGHNT and CDR2 YENEEA. V lost 3 bases and J lost 4; bases outside the gene matches: 6. CDR3 region: CASSFQAGEADTQYF. The CDR3 DNA sequence: TGTGCCAGCAGCTTCCAAGCGGGAGAAGCAGATACGCAGTATTTT.

The count of this clone is one. V and J are TRBV6-5 and TRBJ1-2, with 8 bases that match TRBD1. V trimming: 6 bases; J trimming: 8 bases; junction bases outside the gene matches: 11. Germline V gives CDR1 MNHEY, CDR2 SVGAGI. This CDR3 has 14 residues. The CDR3 DNA reads TGTGCCAGCAGCCGATCAGGGGGCGGACTCGGCTACACCTTC. Its translation is CASSRSGGGLGYTF.

The chain has TRBV30 and TRBJ1-4; 7 bases fit TRBD1. After removal of 1 base from V and 8 bases from J, the junction contained 22 bases not matched to a gene. The CDR3 spans 19 residues. CDR1 and CDR2 (germline): GTSNPN, SVGIG (reference sequence). The CDR3 reads CAWSEPEAVRRDRMEKLFF. DNA of the CDR3: TGTGCCTGGAGTGAACCAGAAGCGGTACGGAGGGACAGAATGGAAAAACTGTTTTTT.

The V call is TRBV5-1, the J call TRBJ1-4; 11 bases line up with TRBD1. V was clipped by 3 bases and J by 7 bases; unmatched bases: 8. CDR1 and CDR2 (germline): SGHRS, YFSETQ. There are 16 residues in the CDR3. CDR3 region: CASSSLGQGEGEKLFF. The CDR3 nucleotides are TGCGCCAGCAGCTCCTTGGGACAGGGGGAGGGTGAAAAACTGTTTTTT.

The chain is built from TRBV28 and TRBJ1-1; D ambiguous. Trimming took 7 bases from V and 2 from J, leaving 8 bases between them. CDR1 is MDHEN, CDR2 SYDVKM, per germline. This CDR3 spans 12 amino acids. This chain's CDR3 is CASITPNTEAFF. DNA for the CDR3: TGTGCCAGCATAACCCCAAACACTGAAGCTTTCTTT.

The V and J genes are TRBV5-4 and TRBJ2-7; TRBD2 agrees at 7 bases. This CDR3 comprises 14 residues. With 4 bases clipped from V and 0 bases from J, the junction kept 4 bases outside the gene matches. The germline V gene has CDR1 SGHNT and CDR2 YYREEE (reference sequence). This chain's CDR3 is CASSLGRSSYEQYF. The DNA for the CDR3 is TGTGCCAGCAGCCTCGGGAGGAGCTCCTACGAGCAGTACTTC.

In its sample, this clone was seen once. The chain recombines TRBV27 with TRBJ2-3; the D gene is possibly TRBD2 (5 bases). V lost 6 bases to trimming and J lost 5 bases, with 15 bases between them. This CDR3 is 14 amino acids long. CDR1 is MNHEY and CDR2 is SMNVEV in the germline V gene (reference sequence). The DNA of the CDR3 is TGTGCCAGCAGCCGCTTCCTAGCACAAGATACGCAGTATTTT. It is translated as CASSRFLAQDTQYF.

This clone turned up a few times. This chain connects TRBV9 to TRBJ2-1; D gene unclear. V lost 2 bases and J lost 9, with 12 bases in between. Germline lookup yields CDR1 SGDLS and CDR2 YYNGEE. The CDR3 sequence is 13 residues long. The CDR3 coding sequence is TGTGCCAGCAGCGTTAATCCTCAGGCTGAGCAGTTCTTC. Its translation is CASSVNPQAEQFF.